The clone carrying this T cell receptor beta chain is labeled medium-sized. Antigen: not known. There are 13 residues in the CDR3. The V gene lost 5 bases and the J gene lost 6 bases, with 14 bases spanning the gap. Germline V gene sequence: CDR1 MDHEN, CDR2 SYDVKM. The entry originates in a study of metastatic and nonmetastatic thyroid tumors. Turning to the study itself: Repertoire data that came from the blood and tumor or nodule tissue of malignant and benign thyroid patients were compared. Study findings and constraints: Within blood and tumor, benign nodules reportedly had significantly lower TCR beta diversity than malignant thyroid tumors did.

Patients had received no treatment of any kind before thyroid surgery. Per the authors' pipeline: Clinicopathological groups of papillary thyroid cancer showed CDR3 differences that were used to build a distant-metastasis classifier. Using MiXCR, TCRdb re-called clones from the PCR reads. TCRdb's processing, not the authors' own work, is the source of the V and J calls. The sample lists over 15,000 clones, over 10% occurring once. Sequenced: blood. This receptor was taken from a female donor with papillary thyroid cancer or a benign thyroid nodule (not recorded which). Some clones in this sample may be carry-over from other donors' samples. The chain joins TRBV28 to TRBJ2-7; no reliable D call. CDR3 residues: CASSPVEISEQYF. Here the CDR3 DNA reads TGTGCCAGCAGTCCCGTTGAGATCAGCGAGCAGTACTTC. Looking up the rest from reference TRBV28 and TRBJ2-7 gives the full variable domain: DVKVTQSSRYLVKRTGEKVFLECVQDMDHENMFWYRQDPGLGLRLIYFSYDVKMKEKGDIPEGYSVSREKKERFSLILESASTNQTSMYLCASSPVEISEQYFGPGTRLTVT.